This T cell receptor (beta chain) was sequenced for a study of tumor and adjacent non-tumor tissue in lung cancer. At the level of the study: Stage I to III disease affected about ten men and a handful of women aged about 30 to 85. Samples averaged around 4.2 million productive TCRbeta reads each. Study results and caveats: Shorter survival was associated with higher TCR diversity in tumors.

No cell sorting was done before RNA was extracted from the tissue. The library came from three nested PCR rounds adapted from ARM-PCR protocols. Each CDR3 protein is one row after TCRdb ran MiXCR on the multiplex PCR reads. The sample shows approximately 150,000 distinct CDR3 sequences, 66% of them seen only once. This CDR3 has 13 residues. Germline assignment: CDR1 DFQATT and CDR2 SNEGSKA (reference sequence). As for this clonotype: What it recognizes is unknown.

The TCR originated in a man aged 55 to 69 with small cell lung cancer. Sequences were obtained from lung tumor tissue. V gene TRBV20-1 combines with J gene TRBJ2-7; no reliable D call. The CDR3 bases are TGCAGTGCCCCCTCGAGACAACCCTACGAGCAGTATGTC. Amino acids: CSAPSRQPYEQYV.